Only one count was recorded for the clone carrying this T cell receptor beta chain. What it recognizes is unknown. The data are from a study of cytomegalovirus exposure and HLA in healthy donors. Study-wide background: Sequencing of about 179 million T cells in an earlier analysis found 90 million to 120 million unique TCR beta sequences. Study-wide results and limits: Earlier analysis looked at TCR beta V segments, and most were productive about 90% or about 30% of the time. Researchers reported that three CMV-associated chains were confirmed in vitro as CMV antigen-specific.

Primers: 60 Vbeta forward and 13 Jbeta reverse. How the authors handled the data: Unique TCR beta chains numbered 60 million to 100 million in a later analysis, with approximately 10 million shared. Sequenced by immunoSEQ multiplex PCR; TCRdb stores in-frame clones only, minus some. From that table come the V and J calls and clone size; the DNA was used to work out D and trimming. This sample has 130,000 to 150,000 clones, with less than 65% found just once. The CDR3 spans 14 residues. V dropped 4 bases and J dropped 3; count of bases not matched to a gene: 5. Germline V lookup: CDR1 KGHSH, CDR2 LQKENI.

Sequencing was done on a sample of PBMCs. V is TRBV18 and J is TRBJ1-1, with 7 nucleotides matching TRBD1. This TCR came from a woman aged 25-40 years in good health and CMV-seropositive. CDR3 nucleotides: TGTGCCAGCTCACAAGGACAGGTAGACACTGAAGCTTTCTTT. Its protein is CASSQGQVDTEAFF.